The clone carrying this T cell receptor beta chain appeared a single time. This entry belongs to a study of control samples from healthy donors and cancer patients. The method was immunoSEQ multiplex PCR; TCRdb's version includes in-frame clones alone and lacks a portion of them. The sample has more than 95,000 clones; around 89% are singletons. CDR1 is SGHTA, CDR2 FQGNSA, per germline. This CDR3 has 15 residues. With 5 bases clipped from V and 2 bases from J, the junction kept 6 bases outside the gene matches. V and J are TRBV7-2 and TRBJ2-1, with 7 positions matching TRBD1. The sample comprised PBMCs. This sequence originates from a man between 60 and 75 years old with lung cancer. CDR3 nucleotide sequence: TGTGCCAGCAGCCCCTCGGGACAGACCTACAATGAGCAGTTCTTC. Translated: CASSPSGQTYNEQFF.